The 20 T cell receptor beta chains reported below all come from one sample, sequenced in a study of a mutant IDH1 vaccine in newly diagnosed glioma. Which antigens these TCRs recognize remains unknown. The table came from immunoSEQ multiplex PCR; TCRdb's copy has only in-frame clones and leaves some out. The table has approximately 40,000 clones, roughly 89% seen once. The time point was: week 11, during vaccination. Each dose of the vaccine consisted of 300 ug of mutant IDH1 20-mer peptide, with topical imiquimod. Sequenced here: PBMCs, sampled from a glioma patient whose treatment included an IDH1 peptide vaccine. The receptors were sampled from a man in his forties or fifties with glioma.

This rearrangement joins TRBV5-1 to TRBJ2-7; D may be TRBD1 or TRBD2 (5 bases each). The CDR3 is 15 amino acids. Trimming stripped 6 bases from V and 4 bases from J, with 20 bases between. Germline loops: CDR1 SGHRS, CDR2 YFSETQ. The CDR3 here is CASKPLSGTEYEQYF. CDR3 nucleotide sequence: TGCGCCAGCAAACCCCTATCCGGGACCGAATACGAGCAGTACTTC. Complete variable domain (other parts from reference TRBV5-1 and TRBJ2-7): KAGVTQTPRYLIKTRGQQVTLSCSPISGHRSVSWYQQTPGQGLQFLFEYFSETQRNKGNFPGRFSGRQFSNSRSEMNVSTLELGDSALYLCASKPLSGTEYEQYFGPGTRLTVT.

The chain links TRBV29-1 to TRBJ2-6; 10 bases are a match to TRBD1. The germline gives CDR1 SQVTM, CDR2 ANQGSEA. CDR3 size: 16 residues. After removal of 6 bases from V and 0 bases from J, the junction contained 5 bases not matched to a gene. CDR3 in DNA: TGCAGCGTCCGGGACAGGGGACTCTCTGGGGCCAACGTCCTGACTTTC. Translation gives CSVRDRGLSGANVLTF.

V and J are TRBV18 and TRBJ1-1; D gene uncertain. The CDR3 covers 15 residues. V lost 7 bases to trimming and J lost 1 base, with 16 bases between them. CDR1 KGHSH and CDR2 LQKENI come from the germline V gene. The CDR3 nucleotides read TGTGCCAGCTTCCTCAAAGGCCCTCGGAACACTGAAGCTTTCTTT. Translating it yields CASFLKGPRNTEAFF.

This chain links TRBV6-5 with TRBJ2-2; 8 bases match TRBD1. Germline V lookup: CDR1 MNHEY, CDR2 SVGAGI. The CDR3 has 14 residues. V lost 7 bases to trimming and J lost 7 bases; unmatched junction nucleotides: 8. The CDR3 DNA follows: TGTGCCAGCAAAGGACAGGGAAAGGGCGGGGAGCTGTTTTTT. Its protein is CASKGQGKGGELFF.

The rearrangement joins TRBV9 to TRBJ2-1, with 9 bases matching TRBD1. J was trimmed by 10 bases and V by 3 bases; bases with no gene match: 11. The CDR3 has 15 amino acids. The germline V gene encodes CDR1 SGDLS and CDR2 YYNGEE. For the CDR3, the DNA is TGTGCCAGCAGCGAGGGGGGACAGGGTAGAACGGAGCAGTTCTTC. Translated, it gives CASSEGGQGRTEQFF.

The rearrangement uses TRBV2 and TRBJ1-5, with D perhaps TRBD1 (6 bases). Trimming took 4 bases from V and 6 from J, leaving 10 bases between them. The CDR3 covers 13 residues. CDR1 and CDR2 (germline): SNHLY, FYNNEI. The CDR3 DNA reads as TGTGCCAGCAGTGGGACAGAAGTTCAGCCCCAGCATTTT. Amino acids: CASSGTEVQPQHF.

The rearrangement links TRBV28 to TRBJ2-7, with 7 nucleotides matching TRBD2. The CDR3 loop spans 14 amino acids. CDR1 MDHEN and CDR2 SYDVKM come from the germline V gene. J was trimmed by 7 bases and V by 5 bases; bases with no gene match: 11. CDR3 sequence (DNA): TGTGCCAGCAGTCCCTTCCGGGACTACAGGGAGCAGTACTTC. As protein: CASSPFRDYREQYF.

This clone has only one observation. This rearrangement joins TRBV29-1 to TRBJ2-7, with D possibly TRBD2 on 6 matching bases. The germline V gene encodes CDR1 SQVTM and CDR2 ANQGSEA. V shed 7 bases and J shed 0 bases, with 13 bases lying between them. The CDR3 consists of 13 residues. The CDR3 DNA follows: TGCAGCGCGGAGGGGACCACCTCCTACGAGCAGTACTTC. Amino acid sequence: CSAEGTTSYEQYF.

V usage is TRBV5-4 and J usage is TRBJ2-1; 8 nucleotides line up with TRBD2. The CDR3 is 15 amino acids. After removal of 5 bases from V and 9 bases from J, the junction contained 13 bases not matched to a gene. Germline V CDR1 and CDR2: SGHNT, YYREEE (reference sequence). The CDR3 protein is CASRIGTSRPSEQFF. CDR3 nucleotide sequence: TGTGCCAGCAGAATTGGGACTAGTCGCCCGTCTGAGCAGTTCTTC.

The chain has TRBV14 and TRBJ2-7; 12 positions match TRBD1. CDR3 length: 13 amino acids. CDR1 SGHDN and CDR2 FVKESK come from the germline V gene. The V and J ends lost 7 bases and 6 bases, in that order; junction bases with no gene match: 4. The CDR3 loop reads CASNKGQGAEQYF. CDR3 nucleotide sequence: TGTGCCAGCAACAAGGGACAGGGGGCCGAGCAGTACTTC. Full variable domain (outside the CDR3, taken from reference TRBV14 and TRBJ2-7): EAGVTQFPSHSVIEKGQTVTLRCDPISGHDNLYWYRRVMGKEIKFLLHFVKESKQDESGMPNNRFLAERTGGTYSTLKVQPAELEDSGVYFCASNKGQGAEQYFGPGTRLTVT.

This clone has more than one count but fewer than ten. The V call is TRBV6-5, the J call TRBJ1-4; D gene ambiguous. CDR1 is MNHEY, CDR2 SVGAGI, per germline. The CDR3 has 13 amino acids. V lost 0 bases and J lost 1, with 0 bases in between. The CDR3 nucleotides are TGTGCCAGCAGTTACTCAACTAATGAAAAACTGTTTTTT. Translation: CASSYSTNEKLFF.

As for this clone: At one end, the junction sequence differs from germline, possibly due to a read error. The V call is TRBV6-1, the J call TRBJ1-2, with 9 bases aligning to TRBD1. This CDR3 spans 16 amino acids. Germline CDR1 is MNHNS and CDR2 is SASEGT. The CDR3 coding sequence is TGTGCCAGCAGGGAAGTTGCCGGGACAGGGATCGATGGCTACACCTTC. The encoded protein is CASREVAGTGIDGYTF.

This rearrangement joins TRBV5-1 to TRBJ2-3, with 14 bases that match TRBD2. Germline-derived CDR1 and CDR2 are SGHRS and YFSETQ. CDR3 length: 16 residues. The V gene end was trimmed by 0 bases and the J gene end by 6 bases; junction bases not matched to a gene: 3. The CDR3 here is CASSLAGLAGADTQYF. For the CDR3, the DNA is TGCGCCAGCAGCTTGGCGGGACTAGCGGGAGCGGATACGCAGTATTTT.

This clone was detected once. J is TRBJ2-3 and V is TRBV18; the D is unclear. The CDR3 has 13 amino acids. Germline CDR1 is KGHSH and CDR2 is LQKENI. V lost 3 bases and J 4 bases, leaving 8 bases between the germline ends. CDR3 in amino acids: CASSPRTADTQYF. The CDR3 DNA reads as TGTGCCAGCTCACCCCGCACAGCAGATACGCAGTATTTT.

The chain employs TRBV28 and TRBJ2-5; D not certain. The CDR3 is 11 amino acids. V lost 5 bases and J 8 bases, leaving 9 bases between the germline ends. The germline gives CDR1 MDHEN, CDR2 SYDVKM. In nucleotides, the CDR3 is TGTGCCAGCAGTCAAAGACTCACCCAGTACTTC. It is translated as CASSQRLTQYF.

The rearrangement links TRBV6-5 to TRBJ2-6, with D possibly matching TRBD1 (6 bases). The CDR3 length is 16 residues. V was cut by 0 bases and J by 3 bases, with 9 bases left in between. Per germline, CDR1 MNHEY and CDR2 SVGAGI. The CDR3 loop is CASSYSSGDGANVLTF. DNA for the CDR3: TGTGCCAGCAGTTACTCGTCAGGGGATGGGGCCAACGTCCTGACTTTC.

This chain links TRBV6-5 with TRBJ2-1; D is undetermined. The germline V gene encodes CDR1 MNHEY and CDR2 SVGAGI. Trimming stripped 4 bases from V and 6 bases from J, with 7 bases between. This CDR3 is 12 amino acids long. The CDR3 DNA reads TGTGCCAGCAGTTCCACAGTCAATGAGCAGTTCTTC. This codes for CASSSTVNEQFF.

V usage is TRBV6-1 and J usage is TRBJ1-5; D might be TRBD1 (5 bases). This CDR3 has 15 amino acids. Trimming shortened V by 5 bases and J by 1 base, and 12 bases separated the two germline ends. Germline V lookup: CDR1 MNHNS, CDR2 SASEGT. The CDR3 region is CASSLQGYSNQPQHF. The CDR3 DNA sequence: TGTGCCAGCAGTCTCCAGGGATACAGCAATCAGCCCCAGCATTTT.

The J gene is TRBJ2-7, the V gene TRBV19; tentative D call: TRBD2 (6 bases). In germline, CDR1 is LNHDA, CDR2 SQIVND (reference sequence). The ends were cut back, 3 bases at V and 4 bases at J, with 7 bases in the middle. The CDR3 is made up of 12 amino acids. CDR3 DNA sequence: TGTGCCAGTAGTATCCGGGGGTACGAGCAGTACTTC. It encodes CASSIRGYEQYF.

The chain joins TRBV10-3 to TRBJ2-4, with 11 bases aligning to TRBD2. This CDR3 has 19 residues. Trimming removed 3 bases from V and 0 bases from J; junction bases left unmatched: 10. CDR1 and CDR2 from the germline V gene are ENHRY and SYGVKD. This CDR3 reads CAISDRIAGGGIAKNIQYF. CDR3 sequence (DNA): TGTGCCATCAGTGACCGGATAGCGGGGGGGGGTATAGCCAAAAACATTCAGTACTTC.